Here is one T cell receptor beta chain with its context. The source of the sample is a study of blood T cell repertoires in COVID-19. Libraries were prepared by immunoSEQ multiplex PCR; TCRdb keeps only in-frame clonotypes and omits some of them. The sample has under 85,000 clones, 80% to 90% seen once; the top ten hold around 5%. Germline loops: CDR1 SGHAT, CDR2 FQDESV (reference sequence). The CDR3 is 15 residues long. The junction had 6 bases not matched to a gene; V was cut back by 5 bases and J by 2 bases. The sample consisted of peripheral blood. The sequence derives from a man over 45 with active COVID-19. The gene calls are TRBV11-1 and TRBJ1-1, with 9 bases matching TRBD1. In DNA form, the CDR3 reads TGTGCCAGCAGCCAAGACAGGGGGGCCAACACTGAAGCTTTCTTT. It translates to CASSQDRGANTEAFF.